These 23 T cell receptor beta chains came from one sample sequenced in a study of TIL therapy for anti-PD-1-resistant metastatic lung cancer (dated by TCRdb to about 2021). TCR beta CDR3 regions were amplified from genomic DNA with the immunoSEQ v3 hsTCRB kit using bias-controlled multiplex PCR. TCRdb took this table from immuneACCESS and kept in-frame rearrangements with V and J called. Such tables lack part of the clones; where checked against another copy, unresolved V genes explain under half of the gap, and the rest is unexplained. This sample comprises roughly 92,000 clones, roughly 65% of them detected only once. Of the sample, roughly 9.7% falls within the top ten clones. The time point label on this specimen signifies: pre-treatment sample, taken before nivolumab and TIL therapy. Baseline tumor samples were excised metastases, mostly pleural nodules or supraclavicular lymph nodes, from the same resection used to grow TIL.

The source was tumor tissue, collected at baseline. Receptors were obtained from a person aged 25 to 80 with non-small cell lung cancer.

This clone was found a few times. V is TRBV27 and J is TRBJ2-2; perhaps TRBD1 as D (7 bases). This CDR3 has 15 amino acids. Trimming removed 4 bases from V and 3 bases from J, with 12 bases in between. Germline CDR1 MNHEY, CDR2 SMNVEV (reference sequence). CDR3 nucleotide sequence: TGTGCCAGCAGTTCCAGGGGGGTCCACACCGGGGAGCTGTTTTTT. Translating it yields CASSSRGVHTGELFF.

This chain uses TRBV21-1 with TRBJ2-1; the table's D call TRBD2 went unverified against the DNA. TRBV21-1 is deemed a pseudogene. This CDR3 has 16 amino acids. The CDR3 coding sequence is TGTGCCAGCAGCCCACCCGGCGGCAGAAACTCGTCGGAGCAGTTCTTC. Amino acids: CASSPPGGRNSSEQFF.

This clone was recorded only once. The chain employs TRBV15 and TRBJ2-4; weak D call: TRBD1 (6 bases). The CDR3 extends over 17 amino acids. Germline values: CDR1 LNHNV, CDR2 YYDKDF (reference sequence). V dropped 0 bases and J dropped 0 bases, with 12 bases sitting between them. The CDR3, as DNA: TGTGCCACCAGCAGAGACAGGGGTCTGGGAGCCAAAAACATTCAGTACTTC. Translation: CATSRDRGLGAKNIQYF.

This clone appeared a few times. The rearrangement joins TRBV10-3 to TRBJ2-1, with TRBD1 identical over 9 bases. Germline V gives CDR1 ENHRY, CDR2 SYGVKD. Trimming at V came to 4 bases and at J to 1 base, leaving 5 bases not matched to a gene. The CDR3 has 16 amino acids. CDR3 sequence: CAISVTQGASYNEQFF. The CDR3 DNA reads as TGTGCCATCAGTGTGACACAGGGGGCTTCCTACAATGAGCAGTTCTTC.

The genes are TRBV5-1 and TRBJ2-3, with 7 bases identical to TRBD1. The CDR3 has 14 amino acids. Per germline, CDR1 SGHRS and CDR2 YFSETQ. V was clipped by 2 bases and J by 1 base; unmatched bases: 1. CDR3 region: CASSFGQGTDTQYF. The CDR3 nucleotides read TGCGCCAGCAGCTTCGGACAGGGCACAGATACGCAGTATTTT.

The chain is built from TRBV27 and TRBJ2-3; 9 bases fit TRBD2. The CDR3 is 17 residues long. Germline V gene lookup returns CDR1 MNHEY and CDR2 SMNVEV (reference sequence). Trimming removed 4 bases from V and 4 bases from J; junction bases left unmatched: 12. The CDR3 DNA sequence: TGTGCCAGCAGTTCTTTGGAGCGGGGGGCCATCCCAGATACGCAGTATTTT. Protein product: CASSSLERGAIPDTQYF.

The chain has TRBV12-3 or TRBV12-4 and TRBJ1-2; TRBD1 might be the D (5 bases). The CDR3 is made up of 13 amino acids. V was pared by 1 base and J by 5 bases, with 8 bases between. This CDR3 reads CASSLGRDYGYTF. In nucleotides, the CDR3 is TGTGCCAGCAGTTTAGGCAGGGATTATGGCTACACCTTC.

The rearrangement joins TRBV4-1 to TRBJ1-4, with a weak D call TRBD1 (5 bases). CDR1 is MGHRA, CDR2 YSYEKL, per germline. V gave up 11 bases and J gave up 4 bases, with 14 bases separating them. The CDR3 runs to 13 residues. The CDR3 DNA reads as TGCGCCGTATCCAGGGCCTATAATGAAAAACTGTTTTTT. Amino acid sequence: CAVSRAYNEKLFF.

The rearrangement links TRBV5-1 to TRBJ1-1, with D possibly TRBD1 on 6 matching bases. This CDR3 has 15 residues. The germline V gene has CDR1 SGHRS and CDR2 YFSETQ. V was cut by 2 bases and J by 1 base, with 12 bases left in between. In DNA form, the CDR3 reads TGCGCCAGCAGCTTCCAGGGAGGGGGGAACACTGAAGCTTTCTTT. Its translation is CASSFQGGGNTEAFF.

The chain employs TRBV6-6 and TRBJ1-2, with D possibly TRBD1 on 6 matching bases. Germline assignment: CDR1 MNHNY and CDR2 SVGAGI (reference sequence). V dropped 4 bases and J dropped 4 bases, with 10 bases sitting between them. This CDR3 is 13 amino acids long. CDR3 loop: CASSWTDLYGYTF. The CDR3 coding sequence is TGTGCCAGCAGTTGGACAGACCTCTATGGCTACACCTTC.

The J gene is TRBJ2-3, the V gene TRBV19, with D tentatively TRBD2 (5 bases). CDR1 and CDR2 (germline): LNHDA, SQIVND (reference sequence). CDR3 size: 15 residues. Between the trimmed V and J ends, which lost 5 bases and 4 bases, there was a span of 16 bases. The CDR3 DNA reads as TGTGCCAGTAGTGTTTCGACTATCCGCGCAGATACGCAGTATTTT. It encodes CASSVSTIRADTQYF.

The chain employs TRBV28 and TRBJ2-7; 7 bases map to TRBD1. This CDR3 has 14 amino acids. In germline, CDR1 is MDHEN, CDR2 SYDVKM. Germline trimming cut 6 bases from V and 1 base from J; bases unmatched to any gene: 6. The CDR3 protein is CASRPPDRSYEQYF. CDR3 bases: TGTGCCAGCAGACCCCCGGACAGGTCCTACGAGCAGTACTTC.

DNA of the CDR3: TGTGCCAGCAGCCACGAGTCCTACGAGCAGTACTTC. As protein: CASSHESYEQYF. The chain links TRBV11-2 to TRBJ2-7; D is ambiguous. Trimming cost V 5 bases and J 1 base, with 6 bases left between them. The CDR3 sequence is 12 residues long. Germline CDR1 reads SGHAT; CDR2 reads FQNNGV.

This clone was observed a single time. This chain joins TRBV10-3 and TRBJ1-2; D is unclear. The germline V gene encodes CDR1 ENHRY and CDR2 SYGVKD. The CDR3 covers 14 residues. V lost 0 bases and J lost 5, with 10 bases in between. In DNA form, the CDR3 reads TGTGCCATCAGTGAGTCGCAGGTGGCGTATGGCTACACCTTC. Amino acid sequence: CAISESQVAYGYTF.

The chain uses TRBV10-3 and TRBJ2-2; weak D call: TRBD1 (5 bases). In germline, CDR1 is ENHRY, CDR2 SYGVKD. The CDR3 covers 15 residues. Between the trimmed V and J ends, which lost 0 bases and 5 bases, there was a span of 10 bases. CDR3 nucleotides: TGTGCCATCAGTGAGTCTGGGGCGCAGACCGGGGAGCTGTTTTTT. This codes for CAISESGAQTGELFF.

The chain employs TRBV5-4 and TRBJ2-2; D is perhaps TRBD2 (5 bases). From germline, CDR1 is SGHNT and CDR2 YYREEE (reference sequence). CDR3 size: 15 residues. V lost 0 bases to trimming and J lost 6 bases, with 12 bases between them. CDR3 sequence: CASSLAVASPGELFF. In nucleotides, the CDR3 is TGTGCCAGCAGCTTGGCCGTGGCTAGCCCCGGGGAGCTGTTTTTT.

This chain uses TRBV28 with TRBJ2-6; possibly TRBD1 or TRBD2 for D (5 bases each). V lost 7 bases and J 4 bases, leaving 14 bases between the germline ends. CDR3 length: 15 residues. Germline lookup yields CDR1 MDHEN and CDR2 SYDVKM. CDR3 amino acids: CASTFRDGGANVLTF. CDR3 nucleotide sequence: TGTGCCAGCACCTTCAGGGACGGAGGGGCCAACGTCCTGACTTTC.

The V gene is TRBV5-6, the J gene TRBJ2-3; no clear D gene. Germline loops: CDR1 SGHDT, CDR2 YYEEEE. V was shortened by 4 bases and J by 2 bases, with 8 bases between the two germline ends. The CDR3 has 13 residues. The CDR3 loop reads CASSPPDTDTQYF. CDR3 in DNA: TGTGCCAGCAGCCCCCCCGACACAGATACGCAGTATTTT.

This clone was seen just once. V usage is TRBV5-5 and J usage is TRBJ2-5, with 7 bases fitting TRBD2. V lost 3 bases and J lost 1; bases outside the gene matches: 3. The CDR3 sequence is 14 residues long. From germline, CDR1 is SGHKS and CDR2 YYEKEE (reference sequence). This CDR3 reads CASSWGGVQETQYF. CDR3 bases: TGTGCCAGCAGCTGGGGGGGAGTCCAAGAGACCCAGTACTTC.

This rearrangement joins TRBV4-1 to TRBJ2-1, with D hard to call. This CDR3 is 18 amino acids long. Germline V gives CDR1 MGHRA, CDR2 YSYEKL. Trimming stripped 4 bases from V and 5 bases from J, with 24 bases between. This CDR3 is CASSLTPGRWNVNNEQFF. The CDR3 region has the DNA TGCGCCAGCAGCCTGACCCCCGGGCGGTGGAACGTTAACAATGAGCAGTTCTTC.

The V call is TRBV6-2 or TRBV6-3, the J call TRBJ2-3; D unresolved. The CDR3 has 13 amino acids. V lost 3 bases, J lost 6 bases, and 10 bases lay in between. CDR1 and CDR2 from the germline V gene are MNHEY and SVGEGT. The CDR3 region is CASSYDGLDTQYF. The CDR3 bases are TGTGCCAGCAGTTATGACGGGCTGGATACGCAGTATTTT.

V is TRBV6-5 and J is TRBJ2-5; D possibly corresponds to TRBD1 (6 bases). CDR3 length: 13 residues. CDR1 is MNHEY and CDR2 is SVGAGI in the germline V gene. V lost 6 bases and J lost 3, with 11 bases in between. The chain's CDR3 is CASSYGQKETQYF. CDR3 DNA: TGTGCCAGCAGCTATGGACAGAAAGAGACCCAGTACTTC.

As regards this clone: A much larger clone is a single base away; this may be a read error. This rearrangement joins TRBV12-3 or TRBV12-4 to TRBJ1-5, with D uncertain. V gave up 5 bases and J gave up 0 bases, with 5 bases separating them. This CDR3 is 13 amino acids long. The CDR3 DNA is TGTGCCAGCAGTCTAGTTAGCAATCAGCCCCAGCATTTT. Translated: CASSLVSNQPQHF.